This paragraph reports one T cell receptor (beta chain). The V gene's germline CDR1 is KGHSH and CDR2 LQKENI. The V gene lost 3 bases and the J gene lost 5 bases, with 19 bases spanning the gap. This CDR3 comprises 16 residues. Amplified TCR beta CDR3 regions derived from RNA transcripts. Initially, a first-round RT-PCR of the TCR CDR3 employed the HTBI primer set. TCRdb re-called the multiplex PCR reads with MiXCR, one entry per CDR3 protein. The sample consists of hundreds of thousands of distinct CDR3 sequences, 15% to 20% of them appearing once. The data derive from a study of T cells in Graves' hyperthyroidism and ophthalmopathy.

The sequence was obtained from a man aged 35 to 55 with Graves' ophthalmopathy. The sequencing sample was made of blood. V is TRBV18 and J is TRBJ1-1, with D maybe TRBD1 (6 bases). CDR3 in amino acids: CASSPTGSGARTEAFF. CDR3 nucleotides: TGTGCCAGCTCACCCACTGGGTCGGGGGCGCGGACTGAAGCTTTCTTT.